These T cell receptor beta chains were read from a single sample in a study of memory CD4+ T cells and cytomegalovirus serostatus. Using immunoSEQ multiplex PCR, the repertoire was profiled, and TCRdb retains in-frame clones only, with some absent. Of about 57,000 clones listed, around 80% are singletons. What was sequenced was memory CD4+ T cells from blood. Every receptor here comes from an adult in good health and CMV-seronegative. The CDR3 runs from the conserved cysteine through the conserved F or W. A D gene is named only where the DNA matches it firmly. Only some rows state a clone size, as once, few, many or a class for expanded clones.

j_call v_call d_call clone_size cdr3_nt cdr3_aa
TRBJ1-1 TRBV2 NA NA TGTGCCAGCAGTGAAAGAAGAAAGAGGACTGAAGCTTTCTTT CASSERRKRTEAFF
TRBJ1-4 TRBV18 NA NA TGTGCCAGCTCACTATCACAGAATGAAAAACTGTTTTTT CASSLSQNEKLFF
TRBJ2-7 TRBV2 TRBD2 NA TGTGCAAGCGAAAAGCCGGGGGGATTCTACGAGCAGTACTTC CASEKPGGFYEQYF
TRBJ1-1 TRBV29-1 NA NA TGCAGCGCACCCCCGGGGGGGGCCCAGAACGCTGAAGCTTTCTTT CSAPPGGAQNAEAFF
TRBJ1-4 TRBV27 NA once TGTGCCAGCGGGACCTACGGGACGGGTAATGAAAAACTGTTTTTT CASGTYGTGNEKLFF
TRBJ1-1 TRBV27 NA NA TGTGCCAGCAGTTTCTCCAGGGGAAACACTGAAGCTTTCTTT CASSFSRGNTEAFF
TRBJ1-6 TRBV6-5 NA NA TGTGCCAGCAGTTACTCCGGGACGGGGAATTCACCCCTCCACTTT CASSYSGTGNSPLHF
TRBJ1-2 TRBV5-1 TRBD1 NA TGCGCCAGCAGCCAAGGGACAGTCCTTAACTATGGCTACACCTTC CASSQGTVLNYGYTF
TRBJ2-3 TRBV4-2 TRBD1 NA TGTGCCAGCAGCCAAGGAGAGGGACAGGGGCACACAGATACGCAGTATTTT CASSQGEGQGHTDTQYF
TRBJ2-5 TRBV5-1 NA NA TGCGCCAGCAGCTTGACCGGGGAGACCCAGTACTTC CASSLTGETQYF
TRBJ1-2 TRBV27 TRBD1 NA TGTGCCAGCAGCCCGACAGGGGCCTATGGCTACACCTTC CASSPTGAYGYTF
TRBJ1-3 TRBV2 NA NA TGTGCCAGCAGTGAGGTCAGGGGATCTGGAAACACCATATATTTT CASSEVRGSGNTIYF
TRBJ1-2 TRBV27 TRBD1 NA TGTGCCAGCAGCGACGGGGGACAGGGCGGAGTCTACACCTTC CASSDGGQGGVYTF
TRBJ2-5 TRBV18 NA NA TGTGCCAGCTCACCTACGAGCCACAGAGGGGAGACCCAGTACTTC CASSPTSHRGETQYF
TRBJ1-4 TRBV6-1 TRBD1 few TGTGCCAGCAGGGACAGGGCAATGGATGAAAAACTGTTTTTT CASRDRAMDEKLFF
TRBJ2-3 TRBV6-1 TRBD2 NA TGTGCCAGCAGTCTGACTAGCGGGGGGGGCTATACGCAGTATTTT CASSLTSGGGYTQYF
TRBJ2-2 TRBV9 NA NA TGTGCCAGCAGCGTAGGGACAGTTGCTTCCGGGGAGCTGTTTTTT CASSVGTVASGELFF
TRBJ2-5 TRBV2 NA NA TGTGCCAGCAGTGTGGGCAACTGGGGCGAGACCCAGTACTTC CASSVGNWGETQYF
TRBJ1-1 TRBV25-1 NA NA TGTGCCAGCAGTGGGACAGCGAACACTGAAGCTTTCTTT CASSGTANTEAFF
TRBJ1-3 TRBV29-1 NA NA TGCAGCGCCGGGGGACGCCTGGACTCTGGAAACACCATATATTTT CSAGGRLDSGNTIYF
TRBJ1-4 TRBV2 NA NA TGTGCCAGCACCAGACCGATGGACCGGGACTCAGTTAGGCTGTTTTTT CASTRPMDRDSVRLFF
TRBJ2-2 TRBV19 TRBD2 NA TGTGCCAGTAGTATACTAGCGGGGGCGGTCGGGGAGCTGTTTTTT CASSILAGAVGELFF
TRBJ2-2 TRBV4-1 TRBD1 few TGCGCCAGCAGCCAAGATTCAACCGGGACAGCCACCGGGGAGCTGTTTTTT CASSQDSTGTATGELFF
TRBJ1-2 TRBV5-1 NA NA TGCGCCAGCAGCTTAAGAGGTGAAGGCAACTATGGCTACACCTTC CASSLRGEGNYGYTF
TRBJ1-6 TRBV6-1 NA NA TGTGCCAGCAGTGAAGGTCGAGGGAGGTCACCCATCCACTTT CASSEGRGRSPIHF
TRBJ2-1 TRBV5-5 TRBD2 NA TGTGCCAGCAGCTTCAGACTAGCGGGGGGAGCTTACAATGAGCAGTTCTTC CASSFRLAGGAYNEQFF
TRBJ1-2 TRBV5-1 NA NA TGCGCCAGCAGCCCGGACGAGCCCTCTGGGAATGGCTACACCTTC CASSPDEPSGNGYTF
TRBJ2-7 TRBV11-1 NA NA TGTGCCAGCAGTCGGACATCAGGACAATCCTACGAGCAGTACTTC CASSRTSGQSYEQYF
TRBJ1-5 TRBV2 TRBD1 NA TGTGCCAGCAGCACAGGGGGCAGGCAGCCCCAGCATTTT CASSTGGRQPQHF
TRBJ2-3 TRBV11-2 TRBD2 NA TGTGCCAGCAGCCTCCGTGGGACTAGCGCCACAGATACGCAGTATTTT CASSLRGTSATDTQYF
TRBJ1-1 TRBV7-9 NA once TGTGCCTGCAGAGGGTCCGGGGCTCGGAACACTGAAGCTTTCTTT CACRGSGARNTEAFF
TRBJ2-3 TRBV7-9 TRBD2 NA TGTGCCAGCAGGTTGGGAGCGGGAGGAACAGATACGCAGTATTTT CASRLGAGGTDTQYF
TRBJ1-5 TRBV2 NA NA TGTGCCAGCAGTGTCGGGGGAAGCCAGCCCCAGCATTTT CASSVGGSQPQHF
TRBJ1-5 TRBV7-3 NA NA TGTGCCAGCAGCTTATATGAGGGTCAGCCCCAGCATTTT CASSLYEGQPQHF
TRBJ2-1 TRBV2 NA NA TGTGCCAGCACCCCTACGGGGGGCCAAAACAATGAGCAGTTCTTC CASTPTGGQNNEQFF
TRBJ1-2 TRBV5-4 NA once TGTGCCAGCAGCTCCCCAGGGGCCCGCATCTATGGCTACACCTTC CASSSPGARIYGYTF
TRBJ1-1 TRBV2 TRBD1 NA TGTGCCAGCAGGGGGGACAGCGCTCGGAACACTGAAGCTTTCTTT CASRGDSARNTEAFF
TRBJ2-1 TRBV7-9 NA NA TGTGCCAGCAGCTTAGAGGCGGGAAGGTACAATGAGCAGTTCTTC CASSLEAGRYNEQFF
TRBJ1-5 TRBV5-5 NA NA TGTGCCAGCAGCTCCTTCGGGGAAAGCAATCAGCCCCAGCATTTT CASSSFGESNQPQHF
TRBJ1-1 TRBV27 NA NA TGTGCCAGCAGTTTCAGGGTAGGGAGCACTGAAGCTTTCTTT CASSFRVGSTEAFF
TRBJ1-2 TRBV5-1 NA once TGCGCCAGCAGCCTCAGGGGCGGTGAAGGCTACACCTTC CASSLRGGEGYTF
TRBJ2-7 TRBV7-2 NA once TGTGCCAGCAGCTTAGCGGGGGTGGGAACCTACGAGCAGTACTTC CASSLAGVGTYEQYF
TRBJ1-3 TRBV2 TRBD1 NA TGTGCCAGCAGTATAGACAGGGGGGGGAACACCATATATTTT CASSIDRGGNTIYF
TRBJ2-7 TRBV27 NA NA TGTGCCAGCAGATCCTACGAGCAGTACTTC CASRSYEQYF
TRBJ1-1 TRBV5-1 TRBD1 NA TGCGCCAGCAGCTTGAATCAGGGGCAGGGGGTAAGCAAGAGGAACCTGAACACTGAAGCTTTCTTT CASSLNQGQGVSKRNLNTEAFF
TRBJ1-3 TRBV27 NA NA TGTGCCAGCAGTCCCTGGACCGGGGACACCATATATTTT CASSPWTGDTIYF